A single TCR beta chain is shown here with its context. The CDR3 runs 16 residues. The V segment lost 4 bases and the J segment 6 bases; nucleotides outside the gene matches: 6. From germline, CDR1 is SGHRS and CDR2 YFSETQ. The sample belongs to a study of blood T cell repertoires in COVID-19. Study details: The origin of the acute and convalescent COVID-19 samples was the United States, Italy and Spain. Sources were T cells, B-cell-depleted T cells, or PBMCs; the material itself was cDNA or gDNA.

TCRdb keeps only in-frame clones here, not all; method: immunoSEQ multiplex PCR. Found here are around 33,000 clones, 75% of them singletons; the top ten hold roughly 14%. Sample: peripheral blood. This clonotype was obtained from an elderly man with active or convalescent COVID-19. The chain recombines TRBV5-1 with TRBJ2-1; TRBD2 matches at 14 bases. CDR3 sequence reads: CASSRTSGGRGNEQFF. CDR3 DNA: TGCGCCAGCAGCCGGACTAGCGGGGGGAGGGGCAATGAGCAGTTCTTC.